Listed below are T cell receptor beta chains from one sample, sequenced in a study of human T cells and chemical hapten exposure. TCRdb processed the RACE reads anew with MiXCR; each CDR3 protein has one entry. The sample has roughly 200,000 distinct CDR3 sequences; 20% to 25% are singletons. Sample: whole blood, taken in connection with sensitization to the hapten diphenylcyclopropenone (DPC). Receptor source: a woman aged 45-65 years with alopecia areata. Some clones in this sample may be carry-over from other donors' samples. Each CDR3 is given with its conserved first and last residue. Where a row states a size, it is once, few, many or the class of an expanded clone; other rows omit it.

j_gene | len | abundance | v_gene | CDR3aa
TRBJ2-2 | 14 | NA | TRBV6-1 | CASGPLRDTGELFF
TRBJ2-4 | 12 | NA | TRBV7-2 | CASSYPGRAQYF
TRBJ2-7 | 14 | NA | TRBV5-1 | CASSLSRGGYEQYF
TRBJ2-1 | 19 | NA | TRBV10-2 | CASREVGVTSGSSYNEQFF
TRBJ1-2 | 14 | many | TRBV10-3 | CAISAPGQNYGYTF
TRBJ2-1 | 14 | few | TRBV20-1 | CSAKIRQGSHEQFF
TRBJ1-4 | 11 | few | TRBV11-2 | CASSLVGLPGF
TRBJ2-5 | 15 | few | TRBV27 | CASSELAGVRQTQYF
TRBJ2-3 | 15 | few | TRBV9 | CASSVADPSTDTQYF
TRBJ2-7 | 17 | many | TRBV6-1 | CASSEALPRTSVYEQYF
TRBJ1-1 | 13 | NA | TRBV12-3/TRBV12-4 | CASSFRGGAEAFF
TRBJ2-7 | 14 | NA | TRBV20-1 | CSARGTRGLYEQYF
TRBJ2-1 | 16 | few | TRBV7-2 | CASSLEGTSGTVGQFF
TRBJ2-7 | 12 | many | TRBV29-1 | CSAGTGFYEQYF
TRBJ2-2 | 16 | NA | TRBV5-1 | CASSLGDRSNTGELFF
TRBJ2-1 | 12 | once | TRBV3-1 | CASSQQDRGQFF
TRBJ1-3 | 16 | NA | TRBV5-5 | CASSVGTGGSGNTIYF
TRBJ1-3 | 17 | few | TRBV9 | CASSVELPGQGRNTIYF
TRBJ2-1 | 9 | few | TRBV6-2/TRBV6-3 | CASRVNEFF
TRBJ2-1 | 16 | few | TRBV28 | CASTLIGGNSYNEQFF
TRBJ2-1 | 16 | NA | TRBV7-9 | CASSSLLAGTYNEQFF
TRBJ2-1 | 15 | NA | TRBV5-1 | CASSLELAGSYEQFF
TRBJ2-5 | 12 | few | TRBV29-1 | CSVGYEQQTQYF
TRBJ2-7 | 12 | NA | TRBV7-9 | CASRGGGDEQYF
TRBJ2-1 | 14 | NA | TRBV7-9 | CASFLAGPYNEQFF
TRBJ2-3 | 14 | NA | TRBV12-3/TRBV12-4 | CASSLGGSADTQYF
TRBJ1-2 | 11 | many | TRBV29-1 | CSVEVGYGYTF
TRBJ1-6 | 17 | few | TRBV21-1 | CASSRRGRRTYNSPLHF
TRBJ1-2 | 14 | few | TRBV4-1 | CASSRPQANYGYTF
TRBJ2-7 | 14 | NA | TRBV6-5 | CASSPRTGVYEQYF
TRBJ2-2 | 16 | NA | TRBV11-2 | CASSLLAGGAFGELFF
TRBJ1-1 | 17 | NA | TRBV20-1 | CSARSLPLDRVDTEAFF